A selection of T cell receptor beta chains follows, all from one sample in a study of blood T cell repertoires in COVID-19. TCRdb keeps only in-frame clones here, not all; method: immunoSEQ multiplex PCR. Here the sample spans 250,000 or so clones, around 90% being singletons. The specimen sequenced was peripheral blood. Receptor source: a woman aged 60 to 75 with COVID-19, enrolled during active disease. Each CDR3 is given with its conserved first and last residue.

J gene,V gene,CDR3 protein
TRBJ2-1,TRBV7-2,CASSFRAGDSYNEQFF
TRBJ2-1,TRBV7-9,CASTLTGEQFF
TRBJ2-7,TRBV19,CASSSPDRKIYEQYF
TRBJ1-4,TRBV23-1,CASSPPSGFDTGATNEKLFF
TRBJ1-2,TRBV9,CASSPPGGHVYGYTF
TRBJ1-1,TRBV11-2,CASSPRTGFTEAFF
TRBJ2-3,TRBV5-1,CASRTLSGGLQITDTQYF
TRBJ2-3,TRBV5-8,CASSYRGTDTQYF
TRBJ1-5,TRBV27,CASSSHRGSNQPQHF
TRBJ2-1,TRBV5-1,CASSLGHLNSYNEQFF
TRBJ1-3,TRBV6-1,CASSETWRARWGNTIYF
TRBJ2-1,TRBV18,CASSRLPLDRGLNNEQFF
TRBJ2-7,TRBV11-3,CASSLNREGEQYF
TRBJ2-5,TRBV7-3,CASSLGGQETQYF
TRBJ1-2,TRBV7-9,CASSLGQSNYGYTF
TRBJ1-6,TRBV5-4,CASSSNRVRPLHF
TRBJ2-1,TRBV5-1,CASSLGGGARNEQFF
TRBJ2-7,TRBV5-6,CASSEAVRLAGGREQYF
TRBJ1-5,TRBV10-2,CASSEGGGNQPQHF
TRBJ2-1,TRBV13,CASSLGTSSYNEQFF
TRBJ2-7,TRBV27,CASSSGTGGFEQYF
TRBJ2-7,TRBV7-9,CASTLGTGRPEQYF
TRBJ1-4,TRBV6-5,CASKRGAGSGLFF
TRBJ1-1,TRBV5-1,CASSLGAAMNTEAFF
TRBJ1-6,TRBV2,CASSERSANSPLHF
TRBJ2-5,TRBV5-8,CASSPQGRETQYF
TRBJ2-3,TRBV29-1,CSVVAGSTDTQYF
TRBJ1-1,TRBV21-1,CASSKTRGRNTEAFF
TRBJ1-1,TRBV10-3,CAICAGVNTEAFF
TRBJ2-2,TRBV6-5,CASSVDRHTGELFF
TRBJ2-7,TRBV19,CASSISGSSYEQYF
TRBJ1-1,TRBV27,CASSRMGRVSNTEAFF
TRBJ2-7,TRBV4-2,CASSQGTGRDEQYF
TRBJ2-7,TRBV18,CASSPLGAKSSYEQYF
TRBJ2-1,TRBV7-9,CASSYGTAATYNEQFF
TRBJ1-5,TRBV12-3/TRBV12-4,CASSLLSWPPQHF
TRBJ1-5,TRBV11-2,CASSLAPGGPQHF
TRBJ2-3,TRBV5-1,CASRSRGSTDTQYF
TRBJ1-2,TRBV4-1,CASSQGAGVSRGYTF
TRBJ2-7,TRBV12-3/TRBV12-4,CASSLDARAEQYF
TRBJ2-3,TRBV7-8,CASSLSTASNTQYF
TRBJ1-4,TRBV6-5,CASSYSEGEKLFF
TRBJ1-1,TRBV5-1,CASSFTGTGYTEAFF